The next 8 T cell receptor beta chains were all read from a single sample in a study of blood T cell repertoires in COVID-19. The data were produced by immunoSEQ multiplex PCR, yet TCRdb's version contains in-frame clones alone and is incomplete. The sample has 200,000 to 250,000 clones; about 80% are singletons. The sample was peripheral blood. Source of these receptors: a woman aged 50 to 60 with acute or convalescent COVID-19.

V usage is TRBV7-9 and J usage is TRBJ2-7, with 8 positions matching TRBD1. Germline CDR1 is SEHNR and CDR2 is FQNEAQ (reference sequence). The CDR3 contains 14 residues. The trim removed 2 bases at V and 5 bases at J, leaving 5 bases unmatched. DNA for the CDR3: TGTGCCAGCAGCTTAACCCAGGGGGCCGACGAGCAGTACTTC. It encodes CASSLTQGADEQYF.

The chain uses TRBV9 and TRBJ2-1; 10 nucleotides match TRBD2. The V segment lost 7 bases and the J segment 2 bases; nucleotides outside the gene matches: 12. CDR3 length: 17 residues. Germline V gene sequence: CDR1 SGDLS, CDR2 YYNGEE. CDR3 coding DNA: TGTGCCAGCTGTACTAGCGGGAAAACGGGGCCCTACAATGAGCAGTTCTTC. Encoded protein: CASCTSGKTGPYNEQFF.

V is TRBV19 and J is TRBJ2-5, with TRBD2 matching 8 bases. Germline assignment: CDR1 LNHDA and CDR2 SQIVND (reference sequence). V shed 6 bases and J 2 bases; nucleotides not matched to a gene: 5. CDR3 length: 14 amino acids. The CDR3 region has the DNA TGTGCCAGTAGCAAACAGCGGGGGCAAGAGACCCAGTACTTC. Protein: CASSKQRGQETQYF.

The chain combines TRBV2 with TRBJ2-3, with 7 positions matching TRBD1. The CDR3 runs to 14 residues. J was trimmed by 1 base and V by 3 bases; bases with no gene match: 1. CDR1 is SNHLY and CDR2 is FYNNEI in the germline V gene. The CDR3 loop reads CASSDQGGTDTQYF. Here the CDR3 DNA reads TGTGCCAGCAGTGACCAGGGGGGCACAGATACGCAGTATTTT.

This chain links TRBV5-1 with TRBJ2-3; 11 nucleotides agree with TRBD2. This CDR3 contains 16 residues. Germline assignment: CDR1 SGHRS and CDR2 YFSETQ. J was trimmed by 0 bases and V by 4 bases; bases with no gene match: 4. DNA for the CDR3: TGCGCCAGCAGCACCCGGACTAGCGGGAGCACAGATACGCAGTATTTT. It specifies CASSTRTSGSTDTQYF.

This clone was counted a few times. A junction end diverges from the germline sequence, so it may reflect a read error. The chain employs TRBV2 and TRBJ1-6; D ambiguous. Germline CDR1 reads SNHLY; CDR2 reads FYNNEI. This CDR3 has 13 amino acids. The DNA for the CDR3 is TGTGCCAGCAGTGAAGCCCCAGGTCGGGAGGTATCTTTT. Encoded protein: CASSEAPGREVSF.

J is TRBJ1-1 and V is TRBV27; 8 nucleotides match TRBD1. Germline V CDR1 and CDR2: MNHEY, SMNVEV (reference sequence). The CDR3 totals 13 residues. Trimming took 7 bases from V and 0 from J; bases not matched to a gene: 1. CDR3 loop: CASKTGVNTEAFF. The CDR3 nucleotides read TGTGCCAGCAAGACAGGGGTGAACACTGAAGCTTTCTTT.

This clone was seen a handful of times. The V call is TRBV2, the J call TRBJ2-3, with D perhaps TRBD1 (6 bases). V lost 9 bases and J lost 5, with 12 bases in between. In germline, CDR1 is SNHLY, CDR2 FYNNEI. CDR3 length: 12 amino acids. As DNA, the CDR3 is TGTGCCAGAGCGACAGGCGTAGATACGCAGTATTTT. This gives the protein CARATGVDTQYF.